The clone carrying this T cell receptor beta chain was detected only a few times. Its antigen is unknown. Primers used in a second PCR of about 7 to 12 cycles were a sample-barcoded 5' primer and a J-beta primer mix. TCRdb reanalysed the 5' RACE reads using MiXCR and keeps one entry per CDR3 protein. The sample lists 1.8 million or so distinct CDR3 sequences, about two fifths occurring once. The CDR3 has 13 amino acids. Per the germline V gene, CDR1 is SGHTA and CDR2 is FQGNSA. Trimming cost V 1 base and J 12 bases, with 13 bases left between them. Samples each had at least 6 micrograms of total RNA extracted. These data belong to a study of blood T cells in healthy people across ages. Findings and limits, study-wide: Because sorting was not performed, PBMCs prevented conclusive naive versus antigen-experienced comparison. Age brought a roughly linear fall in TCR beta diversity measured per million T cells. Diversity was higher, and naive CD4+ cells more numerous, in long-lived donors than in aged donors.

What was sequenced was blood. The origin of this receptor is a human donor in good health. The chain employs TRBV7-2 and TRBJ2-4, with D tentatively TRBD2 (6 bases). The CDR3 is CASSLDYGEAQYF. In DNA, the CDR3 is TGTGCCAGCAGCTTAGATTATGGGGAGGCTCAGTACTTC.